A selection of T cell receptor beta chains follows, all from one sample in a study of shared clonotypes between healthy human individuals. Profiled with immunoSEQ multiplex PCR; TCRdb holds only in-frame clones, not every one. The sample has approximately 1.5 million clones, nearly 99% seen once. Sequencing was done on a sample of naive CD4+ T cells sorted from blood. Source of these receptors: a man aged 25-45 years in good health. Both conserved end residues are part of each CDR3. D genes are given only for firm matches. Clone size is stated in some rows and not others, as once, few, many or a class when expanded.

J,size,V,D,DNA,CDR3
TRBJ1-5,NA,TRBV9,TRBD1,TGTGCCAGCAGCGTAGGACAGGGGGGTCAGCCCCAGCATTTT,CASSVGQGGQPQHF
TRBJ2-5,NA,TRBV2,NA,TGTGCCAGCAAGGGGGGCTACCGAGAGACCCAGTACTTC,CASKGGYRETQYF
TRBJ2-7,NA,TRBV28,NA,TGTGCCAGCAGTTCCCCTCTGGTCCCGGGCCACGAGCAGTACTTC,CASSSPLVPGHEQYF
TRBJ1-2,NA,TRBV9,TRBD1,TGTGCCAGCAGGTGGGACAGGTCGGGTGGCTACACCTTC,CASRWDRSGGYTF
TRBJ2-2,NA,TRBV4-1,TRBD1,TGCGCCAGCAGCCGGGCCCGGGACAGGGTTGACACCGGGGAGCTGTTTTTT,CASSRARDRVDTGELFF
TRBJ2-3,NA,TRBV6-5,TRBD1,TGTGCCAGCAGTCCCAGGACAGGGGCGGGGGATACGCAGTATTTT,CASSPRTGAGDTQYF
TRBJ2-1,once,TRBV5-1,TRBD1,TGCGCCAGCAGCAACCTTAGGGGGCATGAGCAGTTCTTC,CASSNLRGHEQFF
TRBJ1-1,NA,TRBV29-1,NA,TGCAGCGTTGCGGGGGGAAGAGAGGCTTTCTTT,CSVAGGREAFF
TRBJ1-1,NA,TRBV6-6,NA,TGTGCCAGCAGTCGACAGGAGGAGGACCTGATAGCTTTCTTT,CASSRQEEDLIAFF
TRBJ2-3,NA,TRBV5-1,TRBD2,TGCGCCAGCAGCTTAGCGGGGCGGAGCTCAGATACGCAGTATTTT,CASSLAGRSSDTQYF
TRBJ1-2,once,TRBV30,NA,TGTGCCTGGTTTAGTTCCAGGGCTTCTGGCTACACCTTC,CAWFSSRASGYTF
TRBJ2-1,NA,TRBV28,NA,TGTGCCAGCAGCCTCCCGGCCATCGGGGAGCAGTTCTTC,CASSLPAIGEQFF
TRBJ2-7,NA,TRBV29-1,TRBD1,TGCAGCGTTGCACCTAGACAGGGTGCCTACGAGCAGTACTTC,CSVAPRQGAYEQYF
TRBJ2-2,once,TRBV4-3,NA,TGCGCCAGCAGCCAAGATCGGGGCGCCGGGGAGCTGTTTTTT,CASSQDRGAGELFF
TRBJ2-1,NA,TRBV11-3,NA,TGTGCCAGCAGCTTAGCGGGATTGTACAATGAGCAGTTCTTC,CASSLAGLYNEQFF
TRBJ2-3,NA,TRBV6-6,TRBD2,TGTGCCAGCAGTGGGGGACTAGCGAGCACAGATACGCAGTATTTT,CASSGGLASTDTQYF